Here is one TCR beta chain with its context. The antigen it recognizes is unknown. Base qualities are not recorded, but no much larger clone differs from it by a single base. The germline V gene specifies SGHTA as CDR1 and FQGNSA as CDR2. The V end loses 5 bases and the J end loses 0 bases, and a stretch of 16 bases separates them. The CDR3 has 16 amino acids, counting the end cysteine and phenylalanine. Left in the record is the CDR3 DNA by itself, 48 bases read in frame from the first base. The data derive from a study of memory CD4+ T cells and cytomegalovirus serostatus (dated by TCRdb to between 2018 and 2020). As for the study more broadly: A total of 35 or so healthy Belgian adults, of whom 9 were CMV seropositive and approximately 25 were CMV seronegative, were included in the cohort. To replicate a published TCR-based CMV serostatus classifier, the researchers sequenced the CD4+ memory TCRbeta repertoires of a Belgian cohort whose cytomegalovirus serostatus was known.

The Quick-DNA Microprep Kit was used to extract genomic DNA from the sorted cells. Amplification of TCRbeta DNA was done with the immunoSEQ hsTCRbeta kit, following the protocol from the manufacturer. An Illumina MiSeq instrument was used to sequence the TCRbeta libraries. From the authors' description of their analysis: After out-of-frame sequences were removed, 2,204,828 distinct TCRbeta sequences remained, averaging about 66,813 per individual. Each individual was scored using the number of some 150 previously reported CMV-associated TCRbeta sequences that the individual carried and the total number of productive distinct TCRbeta sequences. A beta-binomial model was reimplemented in Python, and scikit-learn random forests with default parameters were trained on data from the US cohort. On the Belgian cohort, classifier performance was reported as the median AUC, along with percentile confidence intervals, across 10,000 bootstrap iterations. TCRdb re-hosts the immuneACCESS table, in-frame sequences only. Its copies lack some clones; in the studies checked, an unresolved V gene accounts for under half of them, and the cause for the rest is not known. D and trimming come from the DNA, and the V and J calls and clone size come from that table. Across this sample there are approximately 44,000 clones, with more than 65% seen only once. Of the sample, 1.5% to 2.5% falls within the top ten clones.

General findings and caveats noted by the study authors: Results were interpreted as suggesting that the CMV-associated TCR signature is largely present in the CD4+ memory repertoire. Only CD4+CD45RO+ memory cells were sequenced, in contrast to the original study, in which naive and memory CD4+ and CD8+ populations were covered. For predicting CMV serostatus, the median bootstrapped AUC was approximately 0.95 using the original framework and around 0.9 using a US-trained random forest. On the Belgian cohort, the classifier built on the original framework reached a median bootstrapped AUC of around 0.96, with a 95% CI of 0.76-1.00. Among the roughly 160 previously reported CMV-associated TCRbeta sequences, some 62 showed up in the CD4+ memory repertoires, with each one found in between one and five individuals.

A FACSAria II was used to sort memory CD4+ T cells, defined as single viable CD3+CD4+CD8-CD45RO+ cells. CMV serostatus was determined with a Roche Elecsys assay detecting serum IgG against CMV pp150, pp28, p38 and p52. Once the samples were thawed, total CD4+ T cells were enriched through positive selection using CD4 magnetic microbeads. The samples came from a separate study whose specific focus was interrogating the CD4+ T cell memory repertoire. Peripheral blood mononuclear cells were isolated and cryopreserved according to standard operating procedures, and serum was kept at -80 degrees C. The staining used CD3-PerCP (BW264/56), CD4-APC (RPA-T4), CD45RO-PE (UCHT1) and CD8-Pacific Orange (3B5) antibodies, and Sytox blue was used to exclude non-viable cells.

This clonotype was obtained from an adult in good health and CMV-seronegative. The sequence links TRBV7-2 to TRBJ1-1; matching of 5 bases hints at TRBD1 as the D gene. The sample consisted of memory CD4+ T cells from blood. The DNA sequence is as follows: TGTGCCAGCAGCCCCAGGGATCGGGTAATGAACACTGAAGCTTTCTTT. Translated, this gives CASSPRDRVMNTEAFF.